Listed here is a single T cell receptor beta chain. Sequenced by immunoSEQ multiplex PCR; TCRdb stores in-frame clones only, minus some. The table shows more than 50,000 clones, with about 88% occurring only once. This sample is drawn from a study of OX40 agonist ivuxolimab in advanced cancers. The CDR3 spans 16 residues. The V gene's germline CDR1 is MNHNS and CDR2 SASEGT. V was pared by 0 bases and J by 3 bases, with 15 bases between. This TCR derives from an adult with an advanced solid tumor such as melanoma, head and neck, liver or kidney cancer. The specimen was CD4+ or CD8+ T cells sorted from blood, collected in a trial of the OX40 agonist ivuxolimab. The chain couples TRBV6-1 to TRBJ2-7, with D possibly being TRBD1 or TRBD2 (5 bases each). The CDR3 sequence: CASSEALGTDNYEQYF. The CDR3 DNA reads TGTGCCAGCAGTGAAGCGTTGGGGACGGATAACTACGAGCAGTACTTC.